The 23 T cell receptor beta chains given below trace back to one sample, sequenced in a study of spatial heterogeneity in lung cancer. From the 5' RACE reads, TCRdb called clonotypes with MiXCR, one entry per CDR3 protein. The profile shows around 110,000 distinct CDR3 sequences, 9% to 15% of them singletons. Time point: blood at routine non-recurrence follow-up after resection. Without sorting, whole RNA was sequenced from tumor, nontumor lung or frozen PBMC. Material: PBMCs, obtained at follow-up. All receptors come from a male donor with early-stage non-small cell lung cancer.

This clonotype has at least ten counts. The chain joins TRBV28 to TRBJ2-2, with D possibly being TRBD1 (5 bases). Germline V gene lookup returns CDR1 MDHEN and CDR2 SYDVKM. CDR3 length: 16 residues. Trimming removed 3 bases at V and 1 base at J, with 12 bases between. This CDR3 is CASSFGRGKNTGELFF. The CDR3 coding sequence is TGTGCCAGCAGTTTCGGAAGGGGCAAGAACACCGGGGAGCTGTTTTTT.

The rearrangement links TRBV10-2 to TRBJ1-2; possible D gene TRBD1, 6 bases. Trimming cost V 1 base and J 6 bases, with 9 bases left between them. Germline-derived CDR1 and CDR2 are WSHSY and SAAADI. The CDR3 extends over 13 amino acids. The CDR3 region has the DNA TGCGCCAGCAGTGAGTACGGGGGCAATGGCTACACCTTC. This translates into CASSEYGGNGYTF.

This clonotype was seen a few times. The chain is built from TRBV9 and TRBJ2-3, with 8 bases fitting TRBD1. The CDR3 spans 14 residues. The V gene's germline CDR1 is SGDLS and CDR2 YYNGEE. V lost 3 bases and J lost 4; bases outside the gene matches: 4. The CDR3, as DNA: TGTGCCAGCAGCGCAGGGGGCGGCCCAGATACGCAGTATTTT. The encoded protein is CASSAGGGPDTQYF.

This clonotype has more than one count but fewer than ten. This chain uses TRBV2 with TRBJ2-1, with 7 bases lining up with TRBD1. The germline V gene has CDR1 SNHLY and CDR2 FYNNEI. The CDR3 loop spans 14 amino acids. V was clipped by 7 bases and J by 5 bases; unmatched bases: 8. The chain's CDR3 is CASIIDRADNEQFF. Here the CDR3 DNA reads TGTGCCAGCATTATAGACAGGGCGGACAATGAGCAGTTCTTC. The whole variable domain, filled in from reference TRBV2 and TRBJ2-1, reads EPEVTQTPSHQVTQMGQEVILRCVPISNHLYFYWYRQILGQKVEFLVSFYNNEISEKSEIFDDQFSVERPDGSNFTLKIRSTKLEDSAMYFCASIIDRADNEQFFGPGTRLTVL.

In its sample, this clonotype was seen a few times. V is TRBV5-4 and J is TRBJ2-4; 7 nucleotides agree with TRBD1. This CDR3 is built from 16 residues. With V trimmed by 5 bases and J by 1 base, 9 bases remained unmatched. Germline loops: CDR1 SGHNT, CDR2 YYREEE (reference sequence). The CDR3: CASSPAGGMAKNIQYF. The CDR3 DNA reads TGTGCCAGCAGTCCGGCAGGGGGTATGGCCAAAAACATTCAGTACTTC.

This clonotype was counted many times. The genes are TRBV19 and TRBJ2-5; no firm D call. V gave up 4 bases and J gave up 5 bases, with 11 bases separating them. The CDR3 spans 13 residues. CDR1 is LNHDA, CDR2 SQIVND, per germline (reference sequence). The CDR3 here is CASSKPPTETQYF. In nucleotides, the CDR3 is TGTGCCAGTAGTAAACCCCCAACGGAGACCCAGTACTTC.

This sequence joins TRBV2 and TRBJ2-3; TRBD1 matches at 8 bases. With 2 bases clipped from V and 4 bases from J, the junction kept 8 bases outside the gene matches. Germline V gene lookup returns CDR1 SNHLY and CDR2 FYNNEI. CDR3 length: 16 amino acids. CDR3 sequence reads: CASSEQDRVRADTQYF. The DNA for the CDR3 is TGTGCCAGCAGTGAACAGGACAGGGTACGCGCAGATACGCAGTATTTT.

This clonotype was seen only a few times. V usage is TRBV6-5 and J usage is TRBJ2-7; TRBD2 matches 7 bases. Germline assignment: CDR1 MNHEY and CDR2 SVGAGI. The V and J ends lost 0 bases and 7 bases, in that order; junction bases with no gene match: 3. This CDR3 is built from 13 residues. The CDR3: CASSYSMGGEQYF. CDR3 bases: TGTGCCAGCAGTTACTCGATGGGGGGGGAGCAGTACTTC.

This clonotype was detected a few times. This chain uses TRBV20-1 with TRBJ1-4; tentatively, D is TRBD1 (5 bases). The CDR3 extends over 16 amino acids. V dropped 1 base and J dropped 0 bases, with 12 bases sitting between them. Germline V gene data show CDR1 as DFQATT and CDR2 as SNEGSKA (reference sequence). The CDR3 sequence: CSARGRAGPTNEKLFF. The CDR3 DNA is TGCAGTGCTAGAGGAAGGGCAGGGCCAACTAATGAAAAACTGTTTTTT.

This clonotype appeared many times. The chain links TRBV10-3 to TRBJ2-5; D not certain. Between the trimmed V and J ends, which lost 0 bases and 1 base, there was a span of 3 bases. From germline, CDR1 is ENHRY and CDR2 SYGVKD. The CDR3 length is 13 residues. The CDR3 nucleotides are TGTGCCATCAGTGAGTCTCCCCAAGAGACCCAGTACTTC. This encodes CAISESPQETQYF.

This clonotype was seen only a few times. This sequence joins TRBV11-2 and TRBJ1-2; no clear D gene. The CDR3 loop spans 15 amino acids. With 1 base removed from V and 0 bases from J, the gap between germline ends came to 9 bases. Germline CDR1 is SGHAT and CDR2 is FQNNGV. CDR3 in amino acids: CASSLGTGANYGYTF. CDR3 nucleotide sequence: TGTGCCAGCAGCTTAGGGACCGGAGCTAACTATGGCTACACCTTC.

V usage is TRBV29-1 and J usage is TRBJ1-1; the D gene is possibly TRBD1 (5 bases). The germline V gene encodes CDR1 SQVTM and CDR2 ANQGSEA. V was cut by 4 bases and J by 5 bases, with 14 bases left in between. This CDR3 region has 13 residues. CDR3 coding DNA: TGCAGCGTTGTTCAGGGTTCGAGTACTGAAGCTTTCTTT. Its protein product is CSVVQGSSTEAFF.

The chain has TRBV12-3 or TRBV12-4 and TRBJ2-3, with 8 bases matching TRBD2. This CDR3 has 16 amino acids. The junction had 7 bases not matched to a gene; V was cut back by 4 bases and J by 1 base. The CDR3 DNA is TGTGCCAGCAGTTCACCACAGCGGGGGCGCACAGATACGCAGTATTTT. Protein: CASSSPQRGRTDTQYF.

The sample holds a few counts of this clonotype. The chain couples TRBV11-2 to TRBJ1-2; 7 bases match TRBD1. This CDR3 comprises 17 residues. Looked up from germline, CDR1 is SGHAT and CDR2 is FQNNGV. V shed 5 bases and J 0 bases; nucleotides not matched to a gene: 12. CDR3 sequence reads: CASSPSGRGRANYGYTF. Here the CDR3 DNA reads TGTGCCAGCAGCCCGAGCGGGAGGGGGCGCGCTAACTATGGCTACACCTTC.

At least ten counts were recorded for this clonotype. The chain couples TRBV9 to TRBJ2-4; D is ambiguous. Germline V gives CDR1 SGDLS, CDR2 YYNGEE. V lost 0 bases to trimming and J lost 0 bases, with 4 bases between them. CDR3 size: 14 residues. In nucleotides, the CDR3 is TGTGCCAGCAGCGTAGGAGTAGCCAAAAACATTCAGTACTTC. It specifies CASSVGVAKNIQYF.

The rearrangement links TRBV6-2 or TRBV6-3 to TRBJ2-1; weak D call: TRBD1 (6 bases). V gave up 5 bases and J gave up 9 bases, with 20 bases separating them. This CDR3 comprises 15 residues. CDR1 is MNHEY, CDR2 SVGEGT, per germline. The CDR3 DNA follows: TGTGCCAGCAGTACGACTCCTAGTCTGGGGGCTGAGCAGTTCTTC. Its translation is CASSTTPSLGAEQFF.

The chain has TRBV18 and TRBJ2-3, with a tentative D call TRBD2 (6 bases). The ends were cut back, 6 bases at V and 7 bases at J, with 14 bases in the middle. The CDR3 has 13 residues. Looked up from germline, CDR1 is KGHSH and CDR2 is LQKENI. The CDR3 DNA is TGTGCCAGCTCCCCCGGGACTTCCTATACGCAGTATTTT. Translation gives CASSPGTSYTQYF. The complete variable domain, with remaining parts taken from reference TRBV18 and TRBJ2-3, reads NAGVMQNPRHLVRRRGQEARLRCSPMKGHSHVYWYRQLPEEGLKFMVYLQKENIIDESGMPKERFSAEFPKEGPSILRIQQVVRGDSAAYFCASSPGTSYTQYFGPGTRLTVL.

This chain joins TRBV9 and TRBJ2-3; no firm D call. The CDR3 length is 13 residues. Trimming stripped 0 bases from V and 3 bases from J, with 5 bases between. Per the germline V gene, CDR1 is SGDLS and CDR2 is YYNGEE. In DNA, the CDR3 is TGTGCCAGCAGCGTAGATATGACAGATACGCAGTATTTT. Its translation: CASSVDMTDTQYF. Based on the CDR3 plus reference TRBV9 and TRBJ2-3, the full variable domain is DSGVTQTPKHLITATGQRVTLRCSPRSGDLSVYWYQQSLDQGLQFLIQYYNGEERAKGNILERFSAQQFPDLHSELNLSSLELGDSALYFCASSVDMTDTQYFGPGTRLTVL.

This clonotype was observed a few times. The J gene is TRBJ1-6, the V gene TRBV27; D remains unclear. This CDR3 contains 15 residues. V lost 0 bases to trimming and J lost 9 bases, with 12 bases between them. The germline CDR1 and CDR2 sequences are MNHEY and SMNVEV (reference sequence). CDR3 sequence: CASSLSRASTSPLHF. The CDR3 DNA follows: TGTGCCAGCAGTTTATCGCGGGCGTCCACTTCACCCCTCCACTTT.

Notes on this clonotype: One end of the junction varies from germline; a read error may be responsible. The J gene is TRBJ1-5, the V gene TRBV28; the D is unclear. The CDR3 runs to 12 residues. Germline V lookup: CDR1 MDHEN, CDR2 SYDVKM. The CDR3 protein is CACSFLNQPQHF. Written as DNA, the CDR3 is TGTGCCTGCAGTTTCCTCAATCAGCCCCAGCATTTT.

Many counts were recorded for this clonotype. CDR3 sequence reads: CASSLVSGASTDTQYF. The DNA of the CDR3 is TGCGCCAGCAGCTTGGTCTCTGGGGCCAGCACAGATACGCAGTATTTT. The chain carries TRBV5-1 and TRBJ2-3; possibly TRBD1 for D (5 bases). The CDR3 is 16 amino acids. CDR1 is SGHRS and CDR2 is YFSETQ in the germline V gene. V lost 0 bases to trimming and J lost 0 bases, with 11 bases between them.

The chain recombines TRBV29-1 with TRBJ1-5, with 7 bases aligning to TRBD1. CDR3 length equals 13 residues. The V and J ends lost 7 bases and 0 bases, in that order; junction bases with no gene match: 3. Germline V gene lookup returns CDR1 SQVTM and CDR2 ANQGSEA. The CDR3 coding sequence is TGCAGCGCCAAGGGGGCTAGCAATCAGCCCCAGCATTTT. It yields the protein CSAKGASNQPQHF.

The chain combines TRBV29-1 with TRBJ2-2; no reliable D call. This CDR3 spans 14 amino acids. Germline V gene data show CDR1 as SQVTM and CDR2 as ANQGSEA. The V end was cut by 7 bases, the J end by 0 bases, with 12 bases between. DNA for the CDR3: TGCAGCGCCCCAAAAGGCGCGAACACCGGGGAGCTGTTTTTT. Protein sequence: CSAPKGANTGELFF.